The T cell receptor (beta chain) under discussion was sequenced for a study of beta chain features in type 1 diabetes. Reverse transcription of all isolated RNA meant that expressed TCRB transcripts were sequenced. The method was immunoSEQ multiplex PCR; TCRdb's version includes in-frame clones alone and lacks a portion of them. This sample has 200,000 to 250,000 clones, with around 14% found just once. About this clone: Its antigen remains unknown.

Sorted cells reached over 95% purity in every population. The study, taken as a whole, reports: For Type 1 diabetes patients, all four CD4+ subsets carried TCRB CDR3s that were moderately but significantly shorter.

Germline CDR1 is SQVTM and CDR2 is ANQGSEA. The CDR3 sequence is 12 residues long. Unmatched junction bases numbered 4, after V lost 7 bases and J lost 5 bases. J is TRBJ1-1 and V is TRBV29-1; 10 bases map to TRBD1. The sample comprised naive CD4+ T cells from blood. The sequence was obtained from a woman aged 40 to 50 in good health. For the CDR3, the DNA is TGCAGCGGAGGGGACAGGGGAACTGAAGCTTTCTTT. Protein sequence: CSGGDRGTEAFF.